This is a list of T cell receptor beta chains from one sample in a study of blood T cells in healthy people across ages. Via MiXCR, TCRdb re-called the 5' RACE reads, giving one row per CDR3 protein. The sample consists of about 680,000 distinct CDR3 sequences, roughly 49% of them appearing once. Sample: blood. These receptors all come from a woman aged 60-75 years in good health. CDR3s include the opening cysteine and the closing phenylalanine or tryptophan. The D gene is left open where the match is weak. A clone size is listed for some rows: how often the clone was seen (once, few, many), or a class if it is expanded.

j_call clone_size d_call v_call cdr3_aa cdr3_nt
TRBJ2-7 few . TRBV20-1 CSAAQGPYEQYF TGCAGTGCAGCACAGGGCCCCTACGAGCAGTACTTC
TRBJ1-1 once . TRBV12-3/TRBV12-4 CASSFWGSFMNTEAFF TGTGCCAGCAGTTTTTGGGGTTCCTTTATGAACACTGAAGCTTTCTTT
TRBJ2-1 . . TRBV20-1 CSAREGGEQFF TGCAGTGCTAGGGAGGGAGGAGAGCAGTTCTTC
TRBJ1-2 many . TRBV7-6 CASSLGVGYGYTF TGTGCCAGCAGCTTAGGGGTTGGCTATGGCTACACCTTC
TRBJ2-7 few TRBD2 TRBV28 CASSPGTSGIYEQYF TGTGCCAGCAGCCCCGGGACTAGCGGGATCTACGAGCAGTACTTC
TRBJ2-7 . . TRBV27 CVSSPSFPRGYEQYF TGTGTCAGCAGTCCCTCCTTTCCTCGGGGCTACGAGCAGTACTTC
TRBJ2-1 few . TRBV7-2 CASRNPGLRGNEQFF TGTGCCAGCAGGAACCCGGGACTTAGAGGGAATGAGCAGTTCTTC
TRBJ1-2 . . TRBV29-1 CSAGTTNYGYTF TGCAGCGCCGGGACGACAAACTATGGCTACACCTTC
TRBJ2-3 . . TRBV7-2 CASSPGTWKDTQYF TGTGCCAGCAGCCCCGGGACCTGGAAAGATACGCAGTATTTT
TRBJ2-7 . . TRBV4-3 CASSQDWVGIGGREQYF TGCGCCAGCAGCCAAGATTGGGTCGGCATCGGGGGTCGGGAGCAGTACTTC
TRBJ2-1 . . TRBV20-1 CSGEDYNEQFF TGCAGTGGGGAGGATTACAATGAGCAGTTCTTC
TRBJ2-5 . TRBD2 TRBV28 CASSSPRREGQETQYF TGTGCCAGCAGTTCCCCCAGGAGGGAGGGCCAAGAGACCCAGTACTTC
TRBJ2-7 . TRBD2 TRBV28 CASSSPSGGGRGNEQYF TGTGCCAGCAGCTCCCCCTCCGGCGGCGGGAGAGGGAATGAGCAGTACTTC
TRBJ2-5 . . TRBV7-2 CASSPSPGETQYF TGTGCCAGCAGCCCTTCGCCTGGGGAGACCCAGTACTTC